This TCR beta chain is drawn from a study of CD8+ T cells in alopecia areata. Study-wide context: Treatment of the treated patients consisted of oral tofacitinib, 5 to 10 mg twice daily.

Described treatment: oral pan-JAK inhibitor, 5-10 mg twice daily. Specimens obtained from alopecia areata patients comprised lesional scalp punch biopsies and peripheral blood. This clone was seen more than once but under ten times. Its antigen is unidentified. cDNA serving as the sequencing template came from extracted, reverse transcribed RNA. TCRdb's copy holds only in-frame clones and misses some; the assay was immunoSEQ multiplex PCR. This sample has some 150,000 clones, with less than 70% found just once. Findings and limits, study-wide: Besides other cells, scalp samples also yield sequences of resident alphabeta T cells from normal skin. Patients displayed less clarity in TCR sharing than mice, a finding possibly related to HLA.

Germline CDR1 reads MNHEY; CDR2 reads SVGAGI. V was pared by 4 bases and J by 3 bases, with 7 bases of the junction left unmatched. The CDR3 has 16 residues. The chain recombines TRBV6-5 with TRBJ2-5; 11 bases align to TRBD2. This clonotype was sampled from a human donor with alopecia areata. The material was CD8+ T cells sorted from blood, obtained at week 4, from a patient treated with tofacitinib. The CDR3 bases are TGTGCCAGCAGTTGGTTTAGCGGGGGGGCCGAAGAGACCCAGTACTTC. Protein product: CASSWFSGGAEETQYF.